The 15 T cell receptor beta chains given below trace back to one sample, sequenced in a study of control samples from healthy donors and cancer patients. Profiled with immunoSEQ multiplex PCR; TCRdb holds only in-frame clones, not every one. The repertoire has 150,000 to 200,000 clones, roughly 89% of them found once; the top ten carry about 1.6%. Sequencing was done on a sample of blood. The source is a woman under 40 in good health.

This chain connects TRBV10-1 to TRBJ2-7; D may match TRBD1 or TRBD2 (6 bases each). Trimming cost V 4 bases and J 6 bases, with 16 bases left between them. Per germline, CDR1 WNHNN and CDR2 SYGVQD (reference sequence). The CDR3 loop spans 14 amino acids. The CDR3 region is CASSGNREVSEQYF. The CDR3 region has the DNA TGCGCCAGCAGTGGGAACAGGGAGGTCTCCGAGCAGTACTTC.

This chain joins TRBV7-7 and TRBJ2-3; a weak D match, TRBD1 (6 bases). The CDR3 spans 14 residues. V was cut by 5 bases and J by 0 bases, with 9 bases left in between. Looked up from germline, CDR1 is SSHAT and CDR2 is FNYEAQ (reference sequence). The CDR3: CASSLGQSTDTQYF. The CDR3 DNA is TGTGCCAGCAGCCTGGGACAAAGCACAGATACGCAGTATTTT.

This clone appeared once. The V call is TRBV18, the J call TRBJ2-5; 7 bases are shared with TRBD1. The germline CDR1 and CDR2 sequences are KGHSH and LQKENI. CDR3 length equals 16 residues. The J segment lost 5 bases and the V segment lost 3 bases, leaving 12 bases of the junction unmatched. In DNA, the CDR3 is TGTGCCAGCTCACCGTACAGGGGTTCTATCGGGGAGACCCAGTACTTC. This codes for CASSPYRGSIGETQYF.

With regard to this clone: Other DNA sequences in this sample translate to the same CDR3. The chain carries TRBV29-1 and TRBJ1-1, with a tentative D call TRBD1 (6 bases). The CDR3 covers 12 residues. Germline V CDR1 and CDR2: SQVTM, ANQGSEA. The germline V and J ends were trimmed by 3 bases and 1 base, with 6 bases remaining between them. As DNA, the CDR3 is TGCAGCGTTGAGGACAGGAACACTGAAGCTTTCTTT. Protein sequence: CSVEDRNTEAFF.

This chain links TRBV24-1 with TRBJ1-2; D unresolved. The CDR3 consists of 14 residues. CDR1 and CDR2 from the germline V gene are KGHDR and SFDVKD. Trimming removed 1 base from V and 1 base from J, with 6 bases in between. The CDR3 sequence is CATSDFRNNYGYTF. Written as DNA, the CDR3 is TGTGCCACCAGTGATTTTAGAAATAACTATGGCTACACCTTC.

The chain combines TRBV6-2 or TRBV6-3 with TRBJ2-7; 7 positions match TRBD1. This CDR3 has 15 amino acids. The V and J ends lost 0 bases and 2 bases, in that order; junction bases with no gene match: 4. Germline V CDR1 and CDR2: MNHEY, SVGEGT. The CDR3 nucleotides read TGTGCCAGCAGTTACTCCGCGGACAGGCCCTACGAGCAGTACTTC. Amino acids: CASSYSADRPYEQYF.

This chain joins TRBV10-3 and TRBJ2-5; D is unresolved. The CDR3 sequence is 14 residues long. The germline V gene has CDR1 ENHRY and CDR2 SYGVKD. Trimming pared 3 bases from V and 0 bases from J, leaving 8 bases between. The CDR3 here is CAISDSNHQETQYF. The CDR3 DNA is TGTGCCATCAGTGATAGTAACCACCAAGAGACCCAGTACTTC.

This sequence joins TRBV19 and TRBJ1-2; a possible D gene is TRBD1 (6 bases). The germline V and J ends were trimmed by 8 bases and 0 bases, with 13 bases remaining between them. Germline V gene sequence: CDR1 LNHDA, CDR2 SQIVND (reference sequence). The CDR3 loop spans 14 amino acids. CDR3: CASSKEGANYGYTF. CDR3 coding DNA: TGTGCCAGTTCCAAGGAGGGGGCTAACTATGGCTACACCTTC.

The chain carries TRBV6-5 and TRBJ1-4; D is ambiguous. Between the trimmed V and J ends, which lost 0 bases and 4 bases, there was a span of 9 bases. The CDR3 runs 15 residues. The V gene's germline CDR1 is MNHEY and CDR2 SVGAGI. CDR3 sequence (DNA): TGTGCCAGCAGTTACTCGAATGCTTTTAATGAAAAACTGTTTTTT. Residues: CASSYSNAFNEKLFF.

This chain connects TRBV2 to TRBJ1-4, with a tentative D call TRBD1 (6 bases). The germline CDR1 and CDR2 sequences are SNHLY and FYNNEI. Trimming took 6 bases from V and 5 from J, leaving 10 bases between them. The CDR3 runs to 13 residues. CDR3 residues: CASRTGLNEKLFF. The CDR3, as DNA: TGTGCCAGCAGGACAGGCCTAAATGAAAAACTGTTTTTT.

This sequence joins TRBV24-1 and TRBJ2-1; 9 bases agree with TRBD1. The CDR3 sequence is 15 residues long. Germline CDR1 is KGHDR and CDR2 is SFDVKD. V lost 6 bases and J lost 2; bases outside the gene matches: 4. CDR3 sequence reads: CATSPGTGTYNEQFF. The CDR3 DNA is TGTGCCACCAGTCCCGGGACAGGGACCTACAATGAGCAGTTCTTC.

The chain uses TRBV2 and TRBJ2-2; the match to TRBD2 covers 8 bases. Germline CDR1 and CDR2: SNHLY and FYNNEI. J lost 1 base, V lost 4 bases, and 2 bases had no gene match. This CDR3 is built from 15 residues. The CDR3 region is CASSAAGGNTGELFF. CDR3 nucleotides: TGTGCCAGCAGTGCGGCGGGGGGGAACACCGGGGAGCTGTTTTTT. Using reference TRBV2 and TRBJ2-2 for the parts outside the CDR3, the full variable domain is EPEVTQTPSHQVTQMGQEVILRCVPISNHLYFYWYRQILGQKVEFLVSFYNNEISEKSEIFDDQFSVERPDGSNFTLKIRSTKLEDSAMYFCASSAAGGNTGELFFGEGSRLTVL.

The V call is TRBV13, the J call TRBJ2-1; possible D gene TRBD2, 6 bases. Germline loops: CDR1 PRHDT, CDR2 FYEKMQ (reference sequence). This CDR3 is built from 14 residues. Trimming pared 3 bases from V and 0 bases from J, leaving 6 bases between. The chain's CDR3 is CASSLDYSYNEQFF. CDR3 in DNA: TGTGCCAGCAGCTTGGACTACTCCTACAATGAGCAGTTCTTC.

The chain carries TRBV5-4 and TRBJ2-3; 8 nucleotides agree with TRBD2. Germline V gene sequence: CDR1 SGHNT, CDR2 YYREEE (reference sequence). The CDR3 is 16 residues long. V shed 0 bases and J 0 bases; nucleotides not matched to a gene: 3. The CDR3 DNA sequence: TGTGCCAGCAGCTTGGGGCGGGGGGCCAGCACAGATACGCAGTATTTT. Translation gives CASSLGRGASTDTQYF.

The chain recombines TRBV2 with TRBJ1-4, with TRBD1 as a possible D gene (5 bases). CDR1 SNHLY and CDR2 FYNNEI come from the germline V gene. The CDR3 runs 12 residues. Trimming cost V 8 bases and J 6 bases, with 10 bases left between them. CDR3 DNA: TGTGCCAGCCCCGGAGGGGATGAAAAACTGTTTTTT. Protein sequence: CASPGGDEKLFF.